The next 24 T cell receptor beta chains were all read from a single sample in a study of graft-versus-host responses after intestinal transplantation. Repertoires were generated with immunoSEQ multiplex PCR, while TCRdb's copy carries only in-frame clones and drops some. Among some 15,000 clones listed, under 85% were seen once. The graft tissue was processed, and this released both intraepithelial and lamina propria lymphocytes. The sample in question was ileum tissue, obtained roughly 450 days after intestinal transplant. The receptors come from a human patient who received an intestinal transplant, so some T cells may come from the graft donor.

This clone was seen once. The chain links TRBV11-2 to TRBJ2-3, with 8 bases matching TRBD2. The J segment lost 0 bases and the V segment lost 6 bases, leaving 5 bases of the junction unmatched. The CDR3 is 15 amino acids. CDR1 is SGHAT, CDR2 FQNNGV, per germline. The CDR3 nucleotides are TGTGCCAGCAGAGTCAGCGGGGGAAGCACAGATACGCAGTATTTT. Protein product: CASRVSGGSTDTQYF.

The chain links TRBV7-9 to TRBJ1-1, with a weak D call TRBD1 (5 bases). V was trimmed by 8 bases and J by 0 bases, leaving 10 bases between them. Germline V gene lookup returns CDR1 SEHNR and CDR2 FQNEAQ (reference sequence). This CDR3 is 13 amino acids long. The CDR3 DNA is TGTGCCAGCGGGGCCTCGATGAACACTGAAGCTTTCTTT. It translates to CASGASMNTEAFF.

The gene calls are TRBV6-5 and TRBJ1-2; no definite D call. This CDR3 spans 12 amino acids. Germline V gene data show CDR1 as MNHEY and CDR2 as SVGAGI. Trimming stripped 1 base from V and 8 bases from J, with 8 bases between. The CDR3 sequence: CASSYWLLGYTF. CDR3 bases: TGTGCCAGCAGTTACTGGCTGTTAGGCTACACCTTC.

For the CDR3, the DNA is TGTGCCAGCAGCACACAGGGGCATAGCAATCAGCCCCAGCATTTT. Protein product: CASSTQGHSNQPQHF. The chain recombines TRBV6-5 with TRBJ1-5, with 7 bases matching TRBD1. The CDR3 runs 15 residues. Germline V gives CDR1 MNHEY, CDR2 SVGAGI. Trimming removed 6 bases from V and 0 bases from J; junction bases left unmatched: 5.

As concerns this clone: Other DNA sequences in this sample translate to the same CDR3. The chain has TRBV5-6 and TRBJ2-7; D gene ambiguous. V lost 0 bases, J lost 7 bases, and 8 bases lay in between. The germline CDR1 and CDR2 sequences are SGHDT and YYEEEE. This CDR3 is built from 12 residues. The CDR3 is CASSLGVWEQYF. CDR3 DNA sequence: TGTGCCAGCAGCTTGGGGGTGTGGGAGCAGTACTTC.

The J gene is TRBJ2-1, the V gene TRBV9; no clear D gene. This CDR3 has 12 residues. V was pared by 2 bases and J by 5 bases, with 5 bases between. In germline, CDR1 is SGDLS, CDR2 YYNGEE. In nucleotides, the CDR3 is TGTGCCAGCAGCGTCAGGAACAATGAGCAGTTCTTC. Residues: CASSVRNNEQFF.

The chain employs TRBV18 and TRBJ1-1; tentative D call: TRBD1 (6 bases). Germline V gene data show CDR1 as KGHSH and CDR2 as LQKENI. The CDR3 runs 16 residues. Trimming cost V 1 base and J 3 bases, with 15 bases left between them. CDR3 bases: TGTGCCAGCTCACCACTTCCCCGGGCAGGGGACACTGAAGCTTTCTTT. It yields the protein CASSPLPRAGDTEAFF.

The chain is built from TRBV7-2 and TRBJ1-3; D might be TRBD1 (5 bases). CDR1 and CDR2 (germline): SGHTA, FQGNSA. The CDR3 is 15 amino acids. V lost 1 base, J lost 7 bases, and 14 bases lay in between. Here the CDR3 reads CASSLVWTPGNTIYF. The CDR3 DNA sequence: TGTGCCAGCAGCTTAGTTTGGACCCCAGGGAACACCATATATTTT.

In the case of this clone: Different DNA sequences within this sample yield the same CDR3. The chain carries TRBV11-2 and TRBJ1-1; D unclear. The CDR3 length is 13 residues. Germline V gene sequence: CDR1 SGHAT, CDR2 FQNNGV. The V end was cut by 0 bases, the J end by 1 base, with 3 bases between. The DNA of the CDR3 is TGTGCCAGCAGCTTAGACAGGAACACTGAAGCTTTCTTT. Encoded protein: CASSLDRNTEAFF.

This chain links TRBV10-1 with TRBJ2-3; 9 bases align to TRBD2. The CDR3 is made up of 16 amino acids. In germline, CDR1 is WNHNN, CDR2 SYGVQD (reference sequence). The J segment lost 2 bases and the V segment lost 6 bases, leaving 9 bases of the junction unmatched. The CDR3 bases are TGCGCCAGCAGCGGTAGCGGGGGCCTAACCACAGATACGCAGTATTTT. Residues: CASSGSGGLTTDTQYF.

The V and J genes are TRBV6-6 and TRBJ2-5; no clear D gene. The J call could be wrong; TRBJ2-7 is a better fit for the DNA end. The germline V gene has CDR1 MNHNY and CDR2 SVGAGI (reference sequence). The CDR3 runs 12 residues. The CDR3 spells CASSYGTYEQYF. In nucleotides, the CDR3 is TGTGCCAGCAGTTATGGAACCTACGAGCAGTACTTC.

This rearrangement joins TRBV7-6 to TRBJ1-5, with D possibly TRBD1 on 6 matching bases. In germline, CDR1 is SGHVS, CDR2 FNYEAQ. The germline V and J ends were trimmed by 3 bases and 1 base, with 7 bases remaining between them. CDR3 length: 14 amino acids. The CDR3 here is CASSLDSSNQPQHF. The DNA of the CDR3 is TGTGCCAGCAGCTTGGACAGCAGCAATCAGCCCCAGCATTTT.

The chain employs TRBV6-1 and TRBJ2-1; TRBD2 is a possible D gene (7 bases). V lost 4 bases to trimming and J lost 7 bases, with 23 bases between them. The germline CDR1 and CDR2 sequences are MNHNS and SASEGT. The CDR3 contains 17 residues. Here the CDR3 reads CASSAQTHRGARNEQFF. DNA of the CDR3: TGTGCCAGCAGTGCACAGACGCATCGGGGGGCGCGTAATGAGCAGTTCTTC.

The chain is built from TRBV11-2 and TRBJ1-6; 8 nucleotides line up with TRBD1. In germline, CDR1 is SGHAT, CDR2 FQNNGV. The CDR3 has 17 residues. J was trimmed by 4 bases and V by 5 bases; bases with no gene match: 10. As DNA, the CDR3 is TGTGCCAGCAGCCCACCCCGGTGGACAGGGTATAATTCACCCCTCCACTTT. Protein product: CASSPPRWTGYNSPLHF.

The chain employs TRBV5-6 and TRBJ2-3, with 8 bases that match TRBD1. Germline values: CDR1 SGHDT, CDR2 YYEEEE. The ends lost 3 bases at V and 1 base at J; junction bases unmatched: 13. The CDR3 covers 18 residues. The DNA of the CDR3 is TGTGCCAGCAGCTGGGGGACAGGAACCATAGGGGGCACAGATACGCAGTATTTT. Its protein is CASSWGTGTIGGTDTQYF.

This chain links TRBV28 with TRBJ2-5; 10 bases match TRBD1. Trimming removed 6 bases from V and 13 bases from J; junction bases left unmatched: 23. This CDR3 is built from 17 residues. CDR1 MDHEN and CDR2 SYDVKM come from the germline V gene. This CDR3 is CASSSVPGQGSVIGGYF. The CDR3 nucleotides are TGTGCCAGCAGCTCAGTCCCGGGACAGGGGTCGGTAATAGGTGGGTACTTC.

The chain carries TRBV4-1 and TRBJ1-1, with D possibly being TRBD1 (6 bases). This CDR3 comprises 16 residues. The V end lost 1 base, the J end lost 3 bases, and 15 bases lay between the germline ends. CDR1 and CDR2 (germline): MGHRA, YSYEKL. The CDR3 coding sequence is TGCGCCAGCAGCCAAGCCAGGGGAACGGTCTACACTGAAGCTTTCTTT. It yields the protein CASSQARGTVYTEAFF.

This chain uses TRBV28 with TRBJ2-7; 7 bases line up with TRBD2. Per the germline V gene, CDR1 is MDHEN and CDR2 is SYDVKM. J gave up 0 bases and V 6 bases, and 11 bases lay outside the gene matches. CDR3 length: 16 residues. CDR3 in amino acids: CASSPGTTGPSYEQYF. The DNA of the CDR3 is TGTGCCAGCAGCCCAGGGACTACCGGCCCCTCCTACGAGCAGTACTTC. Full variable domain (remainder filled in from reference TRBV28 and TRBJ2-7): DVKVTQSSRYLVKRTGEKVFLECVQDMDHENMFWYRQDPGLGLRLIYFSYDVKMKEKGDIPEGYSVSREKKERFSLILESASTNQTSMYLCASSPGTTGPSYEQYFGPGTRLTVT.

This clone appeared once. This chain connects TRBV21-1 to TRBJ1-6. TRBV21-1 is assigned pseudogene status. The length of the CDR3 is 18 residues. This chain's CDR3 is CASSPFIATHTHNSPLHF. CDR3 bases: TGTGCCAGCAGTCCATTCATAGCTACACATACACATAATTCACCCCTCCACTTT.

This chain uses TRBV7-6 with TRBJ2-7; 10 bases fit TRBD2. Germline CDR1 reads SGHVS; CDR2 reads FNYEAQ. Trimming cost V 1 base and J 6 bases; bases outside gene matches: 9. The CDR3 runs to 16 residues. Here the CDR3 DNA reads TGTGCCAGCAGCTTAGAGGGGCTAGCGGGAGTTGGCGAGCAGTACTTC. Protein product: CASSLEGLAGVGEQYF.

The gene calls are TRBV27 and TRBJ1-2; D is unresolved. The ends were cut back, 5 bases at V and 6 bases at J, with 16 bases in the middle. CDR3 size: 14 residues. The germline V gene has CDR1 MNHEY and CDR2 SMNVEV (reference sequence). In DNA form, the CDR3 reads TGTGCCAGCAGTCCCGTCAGGTTGGGGAATGGCTACACCTTC. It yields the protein CASSPVRLGNGYTF.

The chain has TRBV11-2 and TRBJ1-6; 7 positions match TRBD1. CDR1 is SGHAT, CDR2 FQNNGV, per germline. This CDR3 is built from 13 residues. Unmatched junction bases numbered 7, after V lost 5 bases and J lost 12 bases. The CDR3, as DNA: TGTGCCAGCAGCGGGACAGACCTCCGACCCCTCCACTTT. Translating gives CASSGTDLRPLHF.

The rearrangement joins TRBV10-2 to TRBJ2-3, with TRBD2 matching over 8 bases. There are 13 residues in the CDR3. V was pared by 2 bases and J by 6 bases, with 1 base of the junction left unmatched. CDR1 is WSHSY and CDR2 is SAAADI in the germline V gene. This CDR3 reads CASSERGGDTQYF. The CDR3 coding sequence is TGCGCCAGCAGTGAGCGGGGGGGCGATACGCAGTATTTT.

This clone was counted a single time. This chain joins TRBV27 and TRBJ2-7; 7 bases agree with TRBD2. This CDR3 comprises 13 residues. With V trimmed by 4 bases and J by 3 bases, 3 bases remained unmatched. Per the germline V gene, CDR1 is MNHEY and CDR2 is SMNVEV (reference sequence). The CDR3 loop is CASSSREGYEQYF. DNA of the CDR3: TGTGCCAGCAGTTCCAGGGAGGGCTACGAGCAGTACTTC.